Reported below is one T cell receptor (beta chain). Its antigen is unknown. This specimen belongs to a study of regulatory and conventional T cells in RAG deficiency. Findings and limits, study-wide: In Omenn syndrome, sorted "Tregs" may be peripherally activated cells. Other subsets showed around 10-fold reductions, but Treg unique TCR beta sequences fell roughly 110-fold in these patients. Shorter CDR3s in all patient subsets; >80% Treg-Tconv overlap in Omenn. Shannon entropy fell and Simpson indices rose in RAG-deficient patients.

Libraries were prepared by immunoSEQ multiplex PCR; TCRdb keeps only in-frame clonotypes and omits some of them. The repertoire includes 6,000 to 8,500 clones, 82% of them detected once, and around 13% sits in the top ten. CDR1 KGHSH and CDR2 LQKENI come from the germline V gene. V was clipped by 3 bases and J by 7 bases; unmatched bases: 6. This CDR3 region has 13 residues. The data also belong to a second study, concerning regulatory T cells. From that second work: The primer mix had 52 TRBV and 13 TRBJ primers.

The V gene is TRBV18, the J gene TRBJ2-7, with 7 bases aligning to TRBD1. The TCR comes from a human donor in good health. Sequenced material: CD8+ T cells sorted from blood. CDR3 in DNA: TGTGCCAGCTCACCGGGACAGCTTGGTGAGCAGTACTTC. It specifies CASSPGQLGEQYF.